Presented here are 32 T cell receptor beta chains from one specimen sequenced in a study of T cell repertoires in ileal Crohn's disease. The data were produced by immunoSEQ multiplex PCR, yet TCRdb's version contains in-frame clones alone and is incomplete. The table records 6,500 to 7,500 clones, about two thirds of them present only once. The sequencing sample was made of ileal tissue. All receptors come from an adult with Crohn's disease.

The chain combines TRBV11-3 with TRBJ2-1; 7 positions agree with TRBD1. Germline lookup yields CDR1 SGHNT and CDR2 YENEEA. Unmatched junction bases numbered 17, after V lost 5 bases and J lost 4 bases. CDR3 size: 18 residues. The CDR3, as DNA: TGTGCCAGCAGCACCGACAGGGAACGGGTACAGGGTTACAATGAGCAGTTCTTC. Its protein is CASSTDRERVQGYNEQFF. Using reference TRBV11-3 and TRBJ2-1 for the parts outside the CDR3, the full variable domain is EAGVVQSPRYKIIEKKQPVAFWCNPISGHNTLYWYLQNLGQGPELLIRYENEEAVDDSQLPKDRFSAERLKGVDSTLKIQPAELGDSAVYLCASSTDRERVQGYNEQFFGPGTRLTVL.

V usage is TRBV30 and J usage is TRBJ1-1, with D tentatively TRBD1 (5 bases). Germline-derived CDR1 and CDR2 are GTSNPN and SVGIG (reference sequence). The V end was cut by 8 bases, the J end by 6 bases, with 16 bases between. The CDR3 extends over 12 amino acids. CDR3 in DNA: TGTGCCGGAAGGGGCCCAAAGGCTGAAGCTTTCTTT. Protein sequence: CAGRGPKAEAFF.

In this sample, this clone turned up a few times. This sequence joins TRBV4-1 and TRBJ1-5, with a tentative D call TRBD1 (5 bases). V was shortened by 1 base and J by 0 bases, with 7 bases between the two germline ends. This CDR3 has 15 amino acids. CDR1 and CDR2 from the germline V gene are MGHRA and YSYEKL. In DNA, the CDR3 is TGCGCCAGCAGCCAAGGGGGCCCTAGCAATCAGCCCCAGCATTTT. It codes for CASSQGGPSNQPQHF.

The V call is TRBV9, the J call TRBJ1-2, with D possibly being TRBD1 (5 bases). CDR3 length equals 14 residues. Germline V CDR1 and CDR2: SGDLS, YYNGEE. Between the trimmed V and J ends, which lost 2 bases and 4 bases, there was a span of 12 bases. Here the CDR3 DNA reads TGTGCCAGCAGCGTCGGGGGGAACTCCTATGGCTACACCTTC. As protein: CASSVGGNSYGYTF.

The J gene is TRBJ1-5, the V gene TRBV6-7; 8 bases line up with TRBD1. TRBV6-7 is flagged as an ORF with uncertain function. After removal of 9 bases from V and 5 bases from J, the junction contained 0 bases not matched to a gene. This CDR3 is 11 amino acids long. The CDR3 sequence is CARDRDQPQHF. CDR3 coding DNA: TGTGCCAGGGACAGGGATCAGCCCCAGCATTTT.

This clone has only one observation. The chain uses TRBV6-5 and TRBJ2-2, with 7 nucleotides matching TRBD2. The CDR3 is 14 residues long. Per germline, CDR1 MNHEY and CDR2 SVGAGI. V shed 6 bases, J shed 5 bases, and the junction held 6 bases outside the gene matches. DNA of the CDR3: TGTGCCAGCAGCGAGCGGGGCTCTACCGGGGAGCTGTTTTTT. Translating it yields CASSERGSTGELFF.

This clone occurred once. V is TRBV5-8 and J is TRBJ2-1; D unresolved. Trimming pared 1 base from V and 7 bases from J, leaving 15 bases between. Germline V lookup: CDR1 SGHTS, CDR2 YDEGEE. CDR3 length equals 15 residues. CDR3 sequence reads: CASSLTVLSLNEQFF. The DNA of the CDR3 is TGTGCCAGCAGCTTGACAGTATTATCCTTGAATGAGCAGTTCTTC.

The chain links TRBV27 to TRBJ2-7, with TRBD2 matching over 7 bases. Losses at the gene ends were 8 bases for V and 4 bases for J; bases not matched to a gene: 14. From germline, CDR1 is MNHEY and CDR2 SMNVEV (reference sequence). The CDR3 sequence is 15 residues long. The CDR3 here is CASPLGGSVVYEQYF. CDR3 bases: TGTGCCAGCCCACTAGGCGGGAGTGTCGTATACGAGCAGTACTTC.

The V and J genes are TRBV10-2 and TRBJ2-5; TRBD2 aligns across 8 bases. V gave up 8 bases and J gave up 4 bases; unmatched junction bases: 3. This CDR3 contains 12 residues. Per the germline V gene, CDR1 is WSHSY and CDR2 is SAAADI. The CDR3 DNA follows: TGCGCCAGCGGTCTAGCGGGAGAGACCCAGTACTTC. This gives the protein CASGLAGETQYF.

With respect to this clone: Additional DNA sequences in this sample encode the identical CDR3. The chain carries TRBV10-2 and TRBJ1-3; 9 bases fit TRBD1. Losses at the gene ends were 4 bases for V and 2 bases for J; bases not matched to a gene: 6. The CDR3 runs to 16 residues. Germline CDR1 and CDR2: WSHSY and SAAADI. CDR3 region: CASSATGTGPGNTIYF. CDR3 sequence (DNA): TGCGCCAGCAGTGCCACTGGGACAGGGCCTGGAAACACCATATATTTT.

This CDR3 is CASSYDRGLNTEAFF. The CDR3, as DNA: TGTGCCAGCAGCTATGACAGGGGGTTGAACACTGAAGCTTTCTTT. This sequence joins TRBV7-6 and TRBJ1-1; 9 nucleotides agree with TRBD1. This CDR3 is built from 15 residues. The junction had 3 bases not matched to a gene; V was cut back by 4 bases and J by 0 bases. From germline, CDR1 is SGHVS and CDR2 FNYEAQ.

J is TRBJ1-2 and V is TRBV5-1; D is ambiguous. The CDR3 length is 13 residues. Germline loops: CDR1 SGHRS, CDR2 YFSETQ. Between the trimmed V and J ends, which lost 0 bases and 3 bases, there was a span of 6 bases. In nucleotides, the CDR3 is TGCGCCAGCAGCTTGGGGGCAGACTATGGCTACACCTTC. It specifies CASSLGADYGYTF. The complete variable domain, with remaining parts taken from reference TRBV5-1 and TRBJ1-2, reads KAGVTQTPRYLIKTRGQQVTLSCSPISGHRSVSWYQQTPGQGLQFLFEYFSETQRNKGNFPGRFSGRQFSNSRSEMNVSTLELGDSALYLCASSLGADYGYTFGSGTRLTVV.

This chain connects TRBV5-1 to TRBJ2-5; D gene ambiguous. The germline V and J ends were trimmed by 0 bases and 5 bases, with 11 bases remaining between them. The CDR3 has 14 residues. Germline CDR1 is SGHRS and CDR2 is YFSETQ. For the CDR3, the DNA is TGCGCCAGCAGCTTGGATAGTACAGAGGAGACCCAGTACTTC. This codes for CASSLDSTEETQYF.

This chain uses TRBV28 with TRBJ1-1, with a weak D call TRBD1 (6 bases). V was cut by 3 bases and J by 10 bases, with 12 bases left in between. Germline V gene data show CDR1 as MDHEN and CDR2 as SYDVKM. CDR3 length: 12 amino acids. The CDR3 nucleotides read TGTGCCAGCAGTTTGTCAGGGGCTGGAGCTTTCTTT. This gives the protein CASSLSGAGAFF.

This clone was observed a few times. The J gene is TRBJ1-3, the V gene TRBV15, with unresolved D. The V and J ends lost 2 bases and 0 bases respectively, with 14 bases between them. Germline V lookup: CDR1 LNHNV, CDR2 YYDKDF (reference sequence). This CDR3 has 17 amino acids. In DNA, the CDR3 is TGTGCCACCAGCAGACCCACACAACCGGGCTCTGGAAACACCATATATTTT. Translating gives CATSRPTQPGSGNTIYF.

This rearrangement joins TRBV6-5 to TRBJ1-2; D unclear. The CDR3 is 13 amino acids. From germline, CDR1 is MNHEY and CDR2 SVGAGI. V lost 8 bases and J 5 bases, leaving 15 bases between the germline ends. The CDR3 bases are TGTGCCAGCGCTAGAGGAGGCCTTTATGGCTACACCTTC. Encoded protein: CASARGGLYGYTF.

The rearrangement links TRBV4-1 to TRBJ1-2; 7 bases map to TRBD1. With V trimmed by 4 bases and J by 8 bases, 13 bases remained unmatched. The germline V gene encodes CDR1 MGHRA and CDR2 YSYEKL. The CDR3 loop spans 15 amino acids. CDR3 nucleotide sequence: TGCGCCAGCAGCCTGTACGGGGACAGCCTCTCCGGCTACACCTTC. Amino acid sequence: CASSLYGDSLSGYTF.

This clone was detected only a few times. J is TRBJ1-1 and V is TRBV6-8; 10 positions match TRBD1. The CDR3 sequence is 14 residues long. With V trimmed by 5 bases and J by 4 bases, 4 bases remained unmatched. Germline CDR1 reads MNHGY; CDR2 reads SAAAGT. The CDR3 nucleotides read TGTGCCAGCAGTACGGGACAGGGGACCACTGAAGCTTTCTTT. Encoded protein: CASSTGQGTTEAFF.

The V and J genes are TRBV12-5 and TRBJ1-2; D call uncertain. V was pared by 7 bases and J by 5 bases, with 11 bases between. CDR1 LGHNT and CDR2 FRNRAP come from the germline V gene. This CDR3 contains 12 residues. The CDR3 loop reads CASARETYGYTF. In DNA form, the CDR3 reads TGTGCTAGTGCCCGAGAGACTTATGGCTACACCTTC. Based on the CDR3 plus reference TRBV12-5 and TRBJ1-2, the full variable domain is DARVTQTPRHKVTEMGQEVTMRCQPILGHNTVFWYRQTMMQGLELLAYFRNRAPLDDSGMPKDRFSAEMPDATLATLKIQPSEPRDSAVYFCASARETYGYTFGSGTRLTVV.

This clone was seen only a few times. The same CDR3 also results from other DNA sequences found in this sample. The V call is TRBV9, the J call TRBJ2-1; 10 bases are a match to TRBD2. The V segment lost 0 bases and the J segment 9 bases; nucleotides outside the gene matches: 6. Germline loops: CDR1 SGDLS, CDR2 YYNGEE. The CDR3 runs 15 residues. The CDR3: CASSVGSGGAGEQFF. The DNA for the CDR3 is TGTGCCAGCAGCGTAGGGAGCGGGGGGGCGGGTGAGCAGTTCTTC.

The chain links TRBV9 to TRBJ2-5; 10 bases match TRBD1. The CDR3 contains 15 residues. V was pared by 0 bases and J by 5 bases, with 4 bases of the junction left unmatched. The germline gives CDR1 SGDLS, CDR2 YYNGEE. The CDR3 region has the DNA TGTGCCAGCAGCGTAGAGGACAGGGGGTTCGAGACCCAGTACTTC. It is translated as CASSVEDRGFETQYF.

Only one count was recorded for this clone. For the CDR3, the DNA is TGTGCCAGCAGCTTGAGTGGGCCCTCTCAAAATGAGCAGTTCTTC. It yields the protein CASSLSGPSQNEQFF. This chain uses TRBV5-6 with TRBJ2-1; D not certain. The germline V gene encodes CDR1 SGHDT and CDR2 YYEEEE. This CDR3 spans 15 amino acids. V lost 1 base and J 7 bases, leaving 15 bases between the germline ends.

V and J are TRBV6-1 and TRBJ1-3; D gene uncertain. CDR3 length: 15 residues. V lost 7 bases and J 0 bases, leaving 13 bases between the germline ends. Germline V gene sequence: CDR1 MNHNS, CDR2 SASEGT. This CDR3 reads CASIPQPSSGNTIYF. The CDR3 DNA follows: TGTGCCAGCATCCCACAGCCAAGCTCTGGAAACACCATATATTTT.

Written as DNA, the CDR3 is TGTGCCTCCGCGGGCACTAATGAAAAACTGTTTTTT. Translating gives CASAGTNEKLFF. The rearrangement uses TRBV30 and TRBJ1-4; no clear D gene. The CDR3 spans 12 residues. The V gene lost 7 bases and the J gene lost 2 bases, with 8 bases spanning the gap. The germline gives CDR1 GTSNPN, CDR2 SVGIG (reference sequence).

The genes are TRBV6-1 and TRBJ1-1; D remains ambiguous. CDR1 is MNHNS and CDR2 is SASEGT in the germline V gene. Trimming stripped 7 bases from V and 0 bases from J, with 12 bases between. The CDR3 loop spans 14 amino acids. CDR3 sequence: CASKLGQLNTEAFF. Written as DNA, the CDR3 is TGTGCCAGCAAACTTGGGCAGCTGAACACTGAAGCTTTCTTT.

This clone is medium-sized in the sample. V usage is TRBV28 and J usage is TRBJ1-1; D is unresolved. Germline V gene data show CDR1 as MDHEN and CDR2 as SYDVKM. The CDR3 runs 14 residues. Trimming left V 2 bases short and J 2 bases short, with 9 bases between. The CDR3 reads CASSLKWLNTEAFF. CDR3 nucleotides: TGTGCCAGCAGTTTAAAGTGGCTTAACACTGAAGCTTTCTTT.

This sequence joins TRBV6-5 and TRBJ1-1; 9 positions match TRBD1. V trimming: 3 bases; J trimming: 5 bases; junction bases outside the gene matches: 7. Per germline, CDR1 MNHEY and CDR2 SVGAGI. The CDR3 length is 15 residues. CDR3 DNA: TGTGCCAGCAGTTATGTGGGACAGGGAAAAACTGAAGCTTTCTTT. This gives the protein CASSYVGQGKTEAFF.

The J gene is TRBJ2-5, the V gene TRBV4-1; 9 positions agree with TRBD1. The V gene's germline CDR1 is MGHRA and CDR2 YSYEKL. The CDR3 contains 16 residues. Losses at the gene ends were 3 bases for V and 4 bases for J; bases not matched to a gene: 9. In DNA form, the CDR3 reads TGCGCCAGCAGCCACAGGACAGGGGTATTTGGAGAGACCCAGTACTTC. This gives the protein CASSHRTGVFGETQYF.

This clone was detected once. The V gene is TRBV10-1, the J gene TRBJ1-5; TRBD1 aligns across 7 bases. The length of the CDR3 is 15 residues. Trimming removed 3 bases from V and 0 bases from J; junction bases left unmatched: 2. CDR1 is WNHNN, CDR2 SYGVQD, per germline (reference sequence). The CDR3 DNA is TGCGCCAGCAGTGAAACAGGGGATAGCAATCAGCCCCAGCATTTT. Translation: CASSETGDSNQPQHF.

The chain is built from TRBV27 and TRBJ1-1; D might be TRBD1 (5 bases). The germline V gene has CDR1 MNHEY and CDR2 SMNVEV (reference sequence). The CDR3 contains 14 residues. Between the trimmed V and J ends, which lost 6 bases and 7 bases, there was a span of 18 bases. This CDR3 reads CASSSTGLPNEAFF. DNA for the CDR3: TGTGCCAGCAGCTCAACGGGACTACCGAATGAAGCTTTCTTT.

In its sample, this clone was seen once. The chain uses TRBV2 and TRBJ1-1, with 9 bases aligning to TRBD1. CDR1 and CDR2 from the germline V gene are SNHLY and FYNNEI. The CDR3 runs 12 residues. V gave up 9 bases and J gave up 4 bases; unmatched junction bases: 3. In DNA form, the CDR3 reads TGTGCCAGTTCGGACAGGGGCACTGAAGCTTTCTTT. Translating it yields CASSDRGTEAFF.

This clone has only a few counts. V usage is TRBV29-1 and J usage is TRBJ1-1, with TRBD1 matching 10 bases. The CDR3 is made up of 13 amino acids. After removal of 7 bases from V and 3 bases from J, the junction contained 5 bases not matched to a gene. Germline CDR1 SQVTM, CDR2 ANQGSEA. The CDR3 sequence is CSASGQGDTEAFF. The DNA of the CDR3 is TGCAGCGCCTCCGGACAGGGGGACACTGAAGCTTTCTTT.